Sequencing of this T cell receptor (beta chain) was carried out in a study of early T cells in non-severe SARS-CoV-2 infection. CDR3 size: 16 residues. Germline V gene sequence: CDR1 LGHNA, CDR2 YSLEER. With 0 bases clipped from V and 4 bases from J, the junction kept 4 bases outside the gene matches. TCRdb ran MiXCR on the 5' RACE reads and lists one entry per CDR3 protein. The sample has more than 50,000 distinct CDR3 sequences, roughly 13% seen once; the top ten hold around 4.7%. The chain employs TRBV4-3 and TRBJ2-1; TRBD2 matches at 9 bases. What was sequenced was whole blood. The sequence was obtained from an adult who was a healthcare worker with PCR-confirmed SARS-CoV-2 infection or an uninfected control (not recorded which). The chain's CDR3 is CASSQETAGGYNEQFF. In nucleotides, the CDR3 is TGCGCCAGCAGCCAAGAAACAGCGGGGGGATACAATGAGCAGTTCTTC.